This T cell receptor (beta chain) comes out of a study of chemoradiotherapy in HPV16-positive cancers. Study conclusions and caveats: Candidate HPV-specific clones and E7-related TCR motifs grew in tumor during treatment. HPV-specific T cells were functionally defined from only a couple of HPV16-positive patients. Better recurrence-free survival went with HPV-responsive T-cell expansion in HPV16-positive patients.

This clone was counted once. What it recognizes is unknown. Clones were read by immunoSEQ multiplex PCR, and TCRdb kept only the in-frame ones, dropping some. The sample holds approximately 32,000 clones, roughly nine tenths seen once. In germline, CDR1 is SGDLS, CDR2 YYNGEE. The CDR3 sequence is 16 residues long. Between the trimmed V and J ends, which lost 0 bases and 9 bases, there was a span of 22 bases. The TCR sequence derives from a human donor with HPV-associated anogenital cancer. The gene calls are TRBV9 and TRBJ2-7; perhaps TRBD2 as D (7 bases). This sample comprised blood, obtained from a patient who underwent chemoradiotherapy. The CDR3 sequence is CASSVGGGPPFTGQYF. In nucleotides, the CDR3 is TGTGCCAGCAGCGTAGGGGGGGGCCCACCTTTTACGGGGCAGTACTTC.